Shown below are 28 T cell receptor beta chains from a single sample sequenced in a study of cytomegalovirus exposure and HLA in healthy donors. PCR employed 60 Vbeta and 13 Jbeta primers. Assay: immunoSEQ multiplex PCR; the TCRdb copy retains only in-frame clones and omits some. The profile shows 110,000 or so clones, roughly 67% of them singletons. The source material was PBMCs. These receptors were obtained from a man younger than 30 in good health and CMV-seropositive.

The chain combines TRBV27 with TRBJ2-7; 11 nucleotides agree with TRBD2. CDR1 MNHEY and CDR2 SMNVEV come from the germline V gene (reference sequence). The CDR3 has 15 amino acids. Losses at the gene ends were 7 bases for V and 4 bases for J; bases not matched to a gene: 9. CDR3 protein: CASTYRASGGYEQYF. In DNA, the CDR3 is TGTGCCAGCACCTACCGGGCTAGCGGGGGGTACGAGCAGTACTTC.

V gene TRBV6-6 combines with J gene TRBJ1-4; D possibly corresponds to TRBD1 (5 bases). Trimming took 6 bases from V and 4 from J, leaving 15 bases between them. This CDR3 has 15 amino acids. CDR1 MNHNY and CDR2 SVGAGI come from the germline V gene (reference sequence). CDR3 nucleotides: TGTGCCAGCAGCCGTAGACAGCTAAATAATGAAAAACTGTTTTTT. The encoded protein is CASSRRQLNNEKLFF.

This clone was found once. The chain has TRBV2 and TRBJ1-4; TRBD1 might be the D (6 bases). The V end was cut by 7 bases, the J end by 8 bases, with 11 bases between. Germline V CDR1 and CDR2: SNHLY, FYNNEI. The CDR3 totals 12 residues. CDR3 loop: CASNQGKEKLFF. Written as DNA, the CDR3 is TGTGCCAGCAACCAGGGGAAGGAAAAACTGTTTTTT. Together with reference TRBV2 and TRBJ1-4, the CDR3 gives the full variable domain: EPEVTQTPSHQVTQMGQEVILRCVPISNHLYFYWYRQILGQKVEFLVSFYNNEISEKSEIFDDQFSVERPDGSNFTLKIRSTKLEDSAMYFCASNQGKEKLFFGSGTQLSVL.

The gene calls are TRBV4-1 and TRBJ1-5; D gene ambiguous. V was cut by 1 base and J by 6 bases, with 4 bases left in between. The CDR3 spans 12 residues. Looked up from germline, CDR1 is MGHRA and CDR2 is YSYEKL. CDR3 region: CASSQVGQPQHF. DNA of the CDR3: TGCGCCAGCAGCCAAGTCGGTCAGCCCCAGCATTTT.

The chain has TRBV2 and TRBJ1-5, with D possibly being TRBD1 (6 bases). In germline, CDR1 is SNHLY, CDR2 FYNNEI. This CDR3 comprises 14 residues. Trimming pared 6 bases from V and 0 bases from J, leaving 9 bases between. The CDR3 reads CASRQGFSNQPQHF. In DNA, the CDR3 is TGTGCCAGCAGACAGGGTTTTAGCAATCAGCCCCAGCATTTT.

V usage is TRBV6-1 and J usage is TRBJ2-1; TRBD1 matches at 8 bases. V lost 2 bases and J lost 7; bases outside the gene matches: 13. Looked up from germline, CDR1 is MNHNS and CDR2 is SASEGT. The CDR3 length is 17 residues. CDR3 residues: CASSEPGGQGARNEQFF. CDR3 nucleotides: TGTGCCAGCAGTGAACCCGGTGGGCAGGGGGCGCGTAATGAGCAGTTCTTC.

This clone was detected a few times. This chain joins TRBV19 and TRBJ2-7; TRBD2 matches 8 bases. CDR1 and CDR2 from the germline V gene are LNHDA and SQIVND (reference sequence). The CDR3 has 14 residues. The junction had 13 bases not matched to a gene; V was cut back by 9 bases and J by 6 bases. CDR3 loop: CARPGTRKLSEQYV. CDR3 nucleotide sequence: TGTGCCAGACCCGGGACTAGAAAGCTGAGCGAGCAGTACGTC.

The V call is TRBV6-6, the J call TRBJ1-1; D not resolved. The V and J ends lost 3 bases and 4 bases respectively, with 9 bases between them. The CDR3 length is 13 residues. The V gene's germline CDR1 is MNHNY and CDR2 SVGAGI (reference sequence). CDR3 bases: TGTGCCAGCAGTTATGAATCGGGCACTGAAGCTTTCTTT. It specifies CASSYESGTEAFF.

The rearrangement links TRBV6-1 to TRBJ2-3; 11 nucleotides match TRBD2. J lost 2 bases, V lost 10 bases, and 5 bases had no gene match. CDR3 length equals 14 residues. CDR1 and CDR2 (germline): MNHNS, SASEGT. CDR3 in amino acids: CATRTSGPTDTQYF. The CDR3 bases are TGTGCCACAAGGACTAGCGGGCCCACAGATACGCAGTATTTT.

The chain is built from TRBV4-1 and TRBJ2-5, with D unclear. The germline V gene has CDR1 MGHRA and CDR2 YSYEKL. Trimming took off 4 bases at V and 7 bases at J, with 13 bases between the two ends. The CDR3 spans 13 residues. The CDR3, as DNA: TGCGCCAGCAGCCCACGGGTCGGCGCGACCCAGTACTTC. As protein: CASSPRVGATQYF.

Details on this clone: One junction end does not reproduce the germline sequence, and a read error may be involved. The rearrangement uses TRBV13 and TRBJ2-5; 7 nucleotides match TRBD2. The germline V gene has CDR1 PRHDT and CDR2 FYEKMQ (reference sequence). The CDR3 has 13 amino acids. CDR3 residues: CASSLGLGETQYF. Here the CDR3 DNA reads TGTGCCAGCAGCCTAGGACTAGGCGAGACCCAGTACTTC.

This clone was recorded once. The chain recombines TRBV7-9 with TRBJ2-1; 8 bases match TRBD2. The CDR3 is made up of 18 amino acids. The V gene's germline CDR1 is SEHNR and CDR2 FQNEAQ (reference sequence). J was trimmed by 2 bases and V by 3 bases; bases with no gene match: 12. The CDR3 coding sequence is TGTGCCAGCAGCTTGGGGCCCCCAGGGCGGGGGGCCTACAATGAGCAGTTCTTC. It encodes CASSLGPPGRGAYNEQFF.

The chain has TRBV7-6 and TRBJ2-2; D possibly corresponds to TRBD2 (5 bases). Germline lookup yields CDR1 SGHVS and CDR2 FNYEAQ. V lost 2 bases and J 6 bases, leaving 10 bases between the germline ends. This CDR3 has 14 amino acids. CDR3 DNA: TGTGCCAGCAGCTTATTACGGGGTCCCGGGGAGCTGTTTTTT. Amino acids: CASSLLRGPGELFF.

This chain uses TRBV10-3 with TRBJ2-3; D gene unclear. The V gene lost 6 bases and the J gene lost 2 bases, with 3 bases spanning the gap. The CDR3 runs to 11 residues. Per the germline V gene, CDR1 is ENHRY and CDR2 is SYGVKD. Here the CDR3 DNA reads TGTGCCATCAGCAACACAGATACGCAGTATTTT. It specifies CAISNTDTQYF.

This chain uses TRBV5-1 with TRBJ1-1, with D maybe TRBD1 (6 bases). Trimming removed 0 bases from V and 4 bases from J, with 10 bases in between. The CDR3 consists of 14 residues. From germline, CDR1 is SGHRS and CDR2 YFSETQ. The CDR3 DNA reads TGCGCCAGCAGCTTGGGCCAGGGGACCACTGAAGCTTTCTTT. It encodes CASSLGQGTTEAFF. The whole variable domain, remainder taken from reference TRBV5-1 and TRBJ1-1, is KAGVTQTPRYLIKTRGQQVTLSCSPISGHRSVSWYQQTPGQGLQFLFEYFSETQRNKGNFPGRFSGRQFSNSRSEMNVSTLELGDSALYLCASSLGQGTTEAFFGQGTRLTVV.

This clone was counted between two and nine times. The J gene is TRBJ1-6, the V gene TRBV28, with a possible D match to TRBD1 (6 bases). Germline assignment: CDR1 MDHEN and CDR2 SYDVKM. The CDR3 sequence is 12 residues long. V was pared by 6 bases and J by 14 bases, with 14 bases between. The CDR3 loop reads CASRRQDLSLHF. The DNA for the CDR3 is TGTGCCAGCAGGAGACAGGACTTGTCCCTCCACTTT.

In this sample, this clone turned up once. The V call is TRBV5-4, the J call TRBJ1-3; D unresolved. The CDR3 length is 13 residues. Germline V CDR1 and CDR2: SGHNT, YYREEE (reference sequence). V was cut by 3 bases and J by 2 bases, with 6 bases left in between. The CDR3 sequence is CASSYRAGNTIYF. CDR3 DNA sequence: TGTGCCAGCAGCTACCGAGCTGGAAACACCATATATTTT.

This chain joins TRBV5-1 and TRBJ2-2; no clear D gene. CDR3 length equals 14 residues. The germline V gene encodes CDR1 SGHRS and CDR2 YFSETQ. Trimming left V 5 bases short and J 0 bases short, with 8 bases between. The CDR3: CASREPSNTGELFF. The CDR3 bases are TGCGCCAGCAGGGAGCCATCGAACACCGGGGAGCTGTTTTTT.

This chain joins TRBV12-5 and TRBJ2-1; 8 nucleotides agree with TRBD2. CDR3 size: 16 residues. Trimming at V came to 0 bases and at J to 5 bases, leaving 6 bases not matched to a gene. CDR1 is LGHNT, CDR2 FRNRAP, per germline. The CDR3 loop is CASGLVGGAGNNEQFF. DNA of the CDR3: TGTGCTAGTGGTTTGGTCGGGGGGGCAGGGAACAATGAGCAGTTCTTC.

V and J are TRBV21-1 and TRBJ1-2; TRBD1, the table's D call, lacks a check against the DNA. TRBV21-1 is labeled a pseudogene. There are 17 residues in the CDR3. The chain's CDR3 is CASSTPTGSPPLYGYTF. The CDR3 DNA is TGTGCCAGCAGCACACCGACAGGGAGTCCTCCTCTCTATGGCTACACCTTC.

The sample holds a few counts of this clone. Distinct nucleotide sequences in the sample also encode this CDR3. CDR3 sequence reads: CASSPHRASSYNEQFF. The DNA for the CDR3 is TGTGCCAGCAGTCCCCACAGGGCGAGCTCCTACAATGAGCAGTTCTTC. The chain joins TRBV27 to TRBJ2-1; possible D gene TRBD1, 6 bases. CDR1 and CDR2 (germline): MNHEY, SMNVEV (reference sequence). CDR3 length: 16 amino acids. The V end was cut by 5 bases, the J end by 0 bases, with 14 bases between.

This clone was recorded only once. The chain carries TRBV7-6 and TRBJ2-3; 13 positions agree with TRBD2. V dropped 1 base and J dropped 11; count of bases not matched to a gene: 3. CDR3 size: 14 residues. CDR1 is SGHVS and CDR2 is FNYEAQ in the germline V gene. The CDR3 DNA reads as TGTGCCAGCAGCTTAGGGACTAGCGGGGGAAAGCAGTATTTT. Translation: CASSLGTSGGKQYF.

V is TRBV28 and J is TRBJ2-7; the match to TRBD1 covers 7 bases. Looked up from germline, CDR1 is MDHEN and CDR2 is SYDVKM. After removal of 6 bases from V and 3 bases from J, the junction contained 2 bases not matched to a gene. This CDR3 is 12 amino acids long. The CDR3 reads CASRGQHYEQYV. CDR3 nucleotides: TGTGCCAGCAGGGGACAGCACTACGAGCAGTACGTC.

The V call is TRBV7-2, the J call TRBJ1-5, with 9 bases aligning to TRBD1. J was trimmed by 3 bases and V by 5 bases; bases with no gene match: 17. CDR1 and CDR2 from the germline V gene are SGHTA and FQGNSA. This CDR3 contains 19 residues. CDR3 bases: TGTGCCAGCAGCCCCGACAGTAAGACAGGGGGACACACCAATCAGCCCCAGCATTTT. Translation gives CASSPDSKTGGHTNQPQHF.

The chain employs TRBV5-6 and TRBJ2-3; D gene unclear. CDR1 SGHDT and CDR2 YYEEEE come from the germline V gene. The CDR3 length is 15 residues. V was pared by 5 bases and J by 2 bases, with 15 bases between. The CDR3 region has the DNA TGTGCCAGCAGTATGCGGCGAAGAACCACAGATACGCAGTATTTT. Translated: CASSMRRRTTDTQYF.

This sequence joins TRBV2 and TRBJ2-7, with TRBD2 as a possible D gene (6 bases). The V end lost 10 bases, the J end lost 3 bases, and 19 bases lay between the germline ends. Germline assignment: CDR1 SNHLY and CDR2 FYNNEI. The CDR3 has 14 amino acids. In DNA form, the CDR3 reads TGTGCCACCTCTATAGAGGCGGGGCACTACGAGCAGTACTTC. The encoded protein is CATSIEAGHYEQYF.

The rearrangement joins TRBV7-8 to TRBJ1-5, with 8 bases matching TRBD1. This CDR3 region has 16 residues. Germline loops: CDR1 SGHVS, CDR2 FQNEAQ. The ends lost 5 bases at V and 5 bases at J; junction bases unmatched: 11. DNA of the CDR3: TGTGCCAGCAGCCGGTCAGTTAGACAGGGGCATCAGCCCCAGCATTTT. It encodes CASSRSVRQGHQPQHF. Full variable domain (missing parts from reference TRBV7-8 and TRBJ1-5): GAGVSQSPRYKVAKRGQDVALRCDPISGHVSLFWYQQALGQGPEFLTYFQNEAQLDKSGLPSDRFFAERPEGSVSTLKIQRTQQEDSAVYLCASSRSVRQGHQPQHFGDGTRLSIL.

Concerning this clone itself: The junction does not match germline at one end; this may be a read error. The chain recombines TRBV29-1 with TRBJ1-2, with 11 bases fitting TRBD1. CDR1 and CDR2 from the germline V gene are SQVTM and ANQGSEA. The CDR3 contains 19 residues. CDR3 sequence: CSVGSPGQGDVRINDGYTF. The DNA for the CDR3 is TGCAGCGTTGGGAGCCCGGGACAGGGGGACGTGCGGATTAACGATGGCTACACCTTC.